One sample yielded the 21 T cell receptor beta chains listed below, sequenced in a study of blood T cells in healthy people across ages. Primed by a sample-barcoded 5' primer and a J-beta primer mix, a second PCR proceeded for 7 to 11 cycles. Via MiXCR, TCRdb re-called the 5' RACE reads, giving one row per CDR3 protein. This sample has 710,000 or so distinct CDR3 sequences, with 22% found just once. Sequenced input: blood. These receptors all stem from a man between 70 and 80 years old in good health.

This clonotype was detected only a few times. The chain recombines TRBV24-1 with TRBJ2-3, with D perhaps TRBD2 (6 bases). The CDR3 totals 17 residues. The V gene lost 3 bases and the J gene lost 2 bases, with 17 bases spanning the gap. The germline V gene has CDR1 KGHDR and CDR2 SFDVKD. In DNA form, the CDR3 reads TGTGCCACCAGTGATAACAGAAGGAGGGAGCTCACAGATACGCAGTATTTT. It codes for CATSDNRRRELTDTQYF.

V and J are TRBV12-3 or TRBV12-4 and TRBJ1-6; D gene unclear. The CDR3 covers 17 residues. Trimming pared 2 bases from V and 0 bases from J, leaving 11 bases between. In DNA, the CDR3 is TGTGCCAGCAGTTTATACCAATTTAGCTCCTATAATTCACCCCTCCACTTT. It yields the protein CASSLYQFSSYNSPLHF.

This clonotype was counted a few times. CDR3 sequence: CATSRRGGIGTEAFF. In nucleotides, the CDR3 is TGTGCCACCAGCAGGAGGGGGGGGATTGGCACTGAAGCTTTCTTT. The chain recombines TRBV15 with TRBJ1-1, with a possible D match to TRBD1 (6 bases). CDR1 LNHNV and CDR2 YYDKDF come from the germline V gene (reference sequence). Trimming cost V 3 bases and J 4 bases, with 15 bases left between them. CDR3 length equals 15 residues.

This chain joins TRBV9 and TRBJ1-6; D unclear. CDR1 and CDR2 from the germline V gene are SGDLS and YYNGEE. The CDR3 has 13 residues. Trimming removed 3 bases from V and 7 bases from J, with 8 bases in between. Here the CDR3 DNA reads TGTGCCAGCAGCGCCTCGCGGAATTCACCCCTCCACTTT. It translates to CASSASRNSPLHF. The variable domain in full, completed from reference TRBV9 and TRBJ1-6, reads DSGVTQTPKHLITATGQRVTLRCSPRSGDLSVYWYQQSLDQGLQFLIQYYNGEERAKGNILERFSAQQFPDLHSELNLSSLELGDSALYFCASSASRNSPLHFGNGTRLTVT.

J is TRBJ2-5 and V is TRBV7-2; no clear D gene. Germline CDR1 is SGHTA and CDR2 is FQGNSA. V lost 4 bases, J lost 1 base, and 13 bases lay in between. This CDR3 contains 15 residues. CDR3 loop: CASSYASASQETQYF. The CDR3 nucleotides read TGTGCCAGCAGCTACGCCTCGGCTTCCCAAGAGACCCAGTACTTC. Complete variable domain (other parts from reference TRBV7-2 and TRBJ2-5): GAGVSQSPSNKVTEKGKDVELRCDPISGHTALYWYRQSLGQGLEFLIYFQGNSAPDKSGLPSDRFSAERTGGSVSTLTIQRTQQEDSAVYLCASSYASASQETQYFGPGTRLLVL.

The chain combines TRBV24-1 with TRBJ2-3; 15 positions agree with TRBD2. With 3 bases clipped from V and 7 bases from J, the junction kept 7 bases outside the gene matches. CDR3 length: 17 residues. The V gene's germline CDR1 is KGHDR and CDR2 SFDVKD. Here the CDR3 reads CATSDPRTSGGGNTQYF. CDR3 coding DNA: TGTGCCACCAGTGATCCCCGGACTAGCGGGGGGGGAAATACGCAGTATTTT.

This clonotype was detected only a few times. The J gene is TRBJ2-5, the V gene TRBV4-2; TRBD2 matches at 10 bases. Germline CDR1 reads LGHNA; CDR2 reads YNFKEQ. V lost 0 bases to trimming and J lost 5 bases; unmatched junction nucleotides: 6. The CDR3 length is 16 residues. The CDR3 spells CASSQDERGGWETQYF. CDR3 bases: TGTGCCAGCAGCCAAGACGAGCGGGGGGGTTGGGAGACCCAGTACTTC.

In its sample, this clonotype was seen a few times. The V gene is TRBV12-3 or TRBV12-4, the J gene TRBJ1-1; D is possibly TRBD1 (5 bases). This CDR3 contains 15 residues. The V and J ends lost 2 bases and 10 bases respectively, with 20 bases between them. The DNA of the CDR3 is TGTGCCAGCAGTTTAATGGGACCACAGGCGGTGGGAGCTTTCTTT. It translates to CASSLMGPQAVGAFF.

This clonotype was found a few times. CDR3 sequence reads: CASSLLGPGAQGYTF. CDR3 DNA sequence: TGTGCCAGCAGTTTATTAGGCCCAGGGGCGCAGGGCTACACCTTC. This sequence joins TRBV28 and TRBJ1-2, with D possibly matching TRBD1 (6 bases). The CDR3 extends over 15 amino acids. V lost 1 base and J lost 8, with 17 bases in between. Germline CDR1 is MDHEN and CDR2 is SYDVKM.

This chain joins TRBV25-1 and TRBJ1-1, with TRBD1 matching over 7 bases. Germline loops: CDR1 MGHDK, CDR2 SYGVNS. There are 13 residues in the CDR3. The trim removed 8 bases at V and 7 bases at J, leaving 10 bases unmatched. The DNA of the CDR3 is TGTGCCAGCGGGAAAGGGGGCGGATTTGAAGCTTTCTTT. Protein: CASGKGGGFEAFF. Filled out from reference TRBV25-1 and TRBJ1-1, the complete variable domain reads EADIYQTPRYLVIGTGKKITLECSQTMGHDKMYWYQQDPGMELHLIHYSYGVNSTEKGDLSSESTVSRIRTEHFPLTLESARPSHTSQYLCASGKGGGFEAFFGQGTRLTVV.

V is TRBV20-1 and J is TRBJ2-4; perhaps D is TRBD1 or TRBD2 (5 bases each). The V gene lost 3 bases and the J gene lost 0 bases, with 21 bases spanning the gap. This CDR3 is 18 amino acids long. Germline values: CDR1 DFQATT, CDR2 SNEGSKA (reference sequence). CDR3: CSASRPGRTNQAKNIQYF. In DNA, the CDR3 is TGCAGTGCTAGTCGTCCGGGACGGACCAACCAAGCCAAAAACATTCAGTACTTC.

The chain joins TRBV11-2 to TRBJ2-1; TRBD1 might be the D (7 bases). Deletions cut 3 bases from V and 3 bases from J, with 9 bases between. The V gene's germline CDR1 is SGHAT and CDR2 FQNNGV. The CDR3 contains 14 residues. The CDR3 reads CASSFQGGYNEQFF. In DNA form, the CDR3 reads TGTGCCAGCAGCTTTCAGGGGGGCTACAATGAGCAGTTCTTC.

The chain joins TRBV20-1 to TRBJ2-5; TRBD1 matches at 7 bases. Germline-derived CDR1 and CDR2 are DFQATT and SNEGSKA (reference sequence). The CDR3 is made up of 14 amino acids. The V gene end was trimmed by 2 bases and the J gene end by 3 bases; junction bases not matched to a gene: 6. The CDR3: CSARPIQGEETQYF. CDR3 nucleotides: TGCAGTGCTAGACCAATCCAGGGGGAAGAGACCCAGTACTTC.

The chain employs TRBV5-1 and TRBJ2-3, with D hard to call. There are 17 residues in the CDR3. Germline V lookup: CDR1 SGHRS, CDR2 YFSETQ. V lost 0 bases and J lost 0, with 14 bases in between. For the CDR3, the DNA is TGCGCCAGCAGCTTGGGCTCTCGGGCACGCAGCACAGATACGCAGTATTTT. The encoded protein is CASSLGSRARSTDTQYF.

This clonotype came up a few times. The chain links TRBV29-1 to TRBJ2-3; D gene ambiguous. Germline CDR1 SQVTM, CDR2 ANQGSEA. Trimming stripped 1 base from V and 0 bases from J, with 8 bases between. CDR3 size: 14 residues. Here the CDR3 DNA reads TGCAGCGTTGAAGGCTTAGGGAGCACAGATACGCAGTATTTT. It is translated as CSVEGLGSTDTQYF.

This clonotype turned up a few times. The CDR3 is CASSPSTGGGVGYTF. In DNA, the CDR3 is TGTGCCAGCAGCCCCTCCACAGGTGGGGGAGTAGGCTACACCTTC. V is TRBV7-9 and J is TRBJ1-2, with a possible D match to TRBD1 (5 bases). The CDR3 runs to 15 residues. Germline CDR1 SEHNR, CDR2 FQNEAQ (reference sequence). V lost 5 bases and J lost 8, with 21 bases in between.

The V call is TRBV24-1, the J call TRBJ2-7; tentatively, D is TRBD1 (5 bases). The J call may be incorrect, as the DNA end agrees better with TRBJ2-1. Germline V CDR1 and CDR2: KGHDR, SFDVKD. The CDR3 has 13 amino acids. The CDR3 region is CATQRRANNEQFF. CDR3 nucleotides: TGTGCCACCCAACGCAGGGCTAACAATGAGCAGTTCTTC.

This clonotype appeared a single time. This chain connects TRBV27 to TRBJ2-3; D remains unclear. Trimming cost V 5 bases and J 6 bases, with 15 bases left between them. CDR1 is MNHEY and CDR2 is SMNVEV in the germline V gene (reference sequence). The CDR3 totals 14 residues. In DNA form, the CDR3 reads TGTGCCAGCAGTCCCGGGTCTTGGGTCGATACGCAGTATTTT. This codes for CASSPGSWVDTQYF.

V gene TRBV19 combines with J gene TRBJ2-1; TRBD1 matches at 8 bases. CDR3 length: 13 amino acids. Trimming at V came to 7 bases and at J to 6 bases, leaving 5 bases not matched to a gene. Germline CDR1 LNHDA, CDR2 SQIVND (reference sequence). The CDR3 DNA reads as TGTGCCAGTACCAATGACAGGGGCAATGAGCAGTTCTTC. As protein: CASTNDRGNEQFF. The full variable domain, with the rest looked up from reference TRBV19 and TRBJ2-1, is DGGITQSPKYLFRKEGQNVTLSCEQNLNHDAMYWYRQDPGQGLRLIYYSQIVNDFQKGDIAEGYSVSREKKESFPLTVTSAQKNPTAFYLCASTNDRGNEQFFGPGTRLTVL.

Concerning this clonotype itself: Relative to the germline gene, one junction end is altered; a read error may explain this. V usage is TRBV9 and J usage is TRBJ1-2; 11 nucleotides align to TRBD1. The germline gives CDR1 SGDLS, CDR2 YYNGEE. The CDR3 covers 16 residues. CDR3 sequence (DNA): TGTGCCAGCAGCTCAAATATGGGACAGGGGGAAGGTGGCCACACCTTC. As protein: CASSSNMGQGEGGHTF. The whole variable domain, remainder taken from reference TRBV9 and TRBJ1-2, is DSGVTQTPKHLITATGQRVTLRCSPRSGDLSVYWYQQSLDQGLQFLIQYYNGEERAKGNILERFSAQQFPDLHSELNLSSLELGDSALYFCASSSNMGQGEGGHTFGSGTRLTVV.

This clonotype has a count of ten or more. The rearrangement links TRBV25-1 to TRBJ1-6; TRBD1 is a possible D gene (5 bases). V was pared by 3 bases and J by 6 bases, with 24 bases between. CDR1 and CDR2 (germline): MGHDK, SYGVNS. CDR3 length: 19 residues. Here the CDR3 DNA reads TGTGCCAGCAGTGATACGCACCGGGATAGCCTTGGGGGTAATTCACCCCTCCACTTT. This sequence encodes CASSDTHRDSLGGNSPLHF.